The 19 T cell receptor beta chains listed next were all sequenced from one sample in a study of OX40 agonist ivuxolimab in advanced cancers. The repertoire was sequenced with immunoSEQ multiplex PCR; TCRdb's copy has only in-frame clones and lacks some. The sample contains about 79,000 clones, around 91% of which appear only once. This sample comprised CD4+ or CD8+ T cells sorted from blood, obtained in a trial of the OX40 agonist ivuxolimab. These receptors were collected from an adult with an advanced solid tumor such as melanoma, head and neck, liver or kidney cancer.

The chain joins TRBV6-5 to TRBJ1-2; D gene ambiguous. Germline V lookup: CDR1 MNHEY, CDR2 SVGAGI. Between the trimmed V and J ends, which lost 0 bases and 4 bases, there was a span of 12 bases. The CDR3 runs 15 residues. The CDR3 is CASSYSLAVVYGYTF. For the CDR3, the DNA is TGTGCCAGCAGTTACTCGTTAGCGGTTGTCTATGGCTACACCTTC.

V and J are TRBV4-2 and TRBJ2-5; no firm D call. The CDR3 sequence is 13 residues long. Germline V gives CDR1 LGHNA, CDR2 YNFKEQ. V dropped 0 bases and J dropped 5 bases, with 7 bases sitting between them. CDR3 bases: TGTGCCAGCAGCCAAGATAGTGGGGAGACCCAGTACTTC. Translating it yields CASSQDSGETQYF.

The chain recombines TRBV5-8 with TRBJ1-1; 7 bases fit TRBD1. Germline V gene data show CDR1 as SGHTS and CDR2 as YDEGEE. After removal of 2 bases from V and 1 base from J, the junction contained 5 bases not matched to a gene. This CDR3 is built from 15 residues. CDR3 DNA: TGTGCCAGCAGCTTCGTCAACAGGGGGAACACTGAAGCTTTCTTT. Encoded protein: CASSFVNRGNTEAFF. The whole variable domain, remainder taken from reference TRBV5-8 and TRBJ1-1, is EAGVTQSPTHLIKTRGQQATLRCSPISGHTSVYWYQQALGLGLQFLLWYDEGEERNRGNFPPRFSGRQFPNYSSELNVNALELEDSALYLCASSFVNRGNTEAFFGQGTRLTVV.

This clone was seen more than once but under ten times. The chain combines TRBV19 with TRBJ1-5; D gene unclear. The V gene lost 9 bases and the J gene lost 5 bases, with 14 bases spanning the gap. Germline CDR1 reads LNHDA; CDR2 reads SQIVND (reference sequence). This CDR3 is 13 amino acids long. The CDR3 loop reads CARPIASYQPQHF. The CDR3 nucleotides are TGTGCCAGACCGATTGCGAGCTATCAGCCCCAGCATTTT.

This chain uses TRBV6-1 with TRBJ2-5; TRBD2 agrees at 8 bases. Germline CDR1 reads MNHNS; CDR2 reads SASEGT. The length of the CDR3 is 17 residues. Trimming at V came to 1 base and at J to 5 bases, leaving 12 bases not matched to a gene. The CDR3 loop is CASSEVGHAGGEETQYF. In nucleotides, the CDR3 is TGTGCCAGCAGTGAAGTTGGGCACGCGGGGGGTGAGGAGACCCAGTACTTC.

As regards this clone: At one end the junction does not follow the germline gene, possibly because of a read error. CDR3: CASSSGLAGGPAHF. CDR3 sequence (DNA): TGTGCCAGTAGTTCGGGACTAGCGGGGGGCCCGGCCCATTTT. This rearrangement joins TRBV19 to TRBJ2-3; 15 bases align to TRBD2. This CDR3 comprises 14 residues. CDR1 is LNHDA, CDR2 SQIVND, per germline (reference sequence).

The chain uses TRBV7-9 and TRBJ1-2, with D unclear. The CDR3 contains 13 residues. In germline, CDR1 is SEHNR, CDR2 FQNEAQ (reference sequence). V lost 2 bases, J lost 0 bases, and 4 bases lay in between. CDR3: CASSLMANYGYTF. CDR3 DNA: TGTGCCAGCAGCTTAATGGCTAACTATGGCTACACCTTC.

The gene calls are TRBV30 and TRBJ1-5; D gene unclear. Trimming cost V 0 bases and J 4 bases, with 7 bases left between them. Germline V gives CDR1 GTSNPN, CDR2 SVGIG (reference sequence). The CDR3 sequence is 13 residues long. The CDR3 DNA follows: TGTGCCTGGAGTGTACGTGAAAATCAGCCCCAGCATTTT. This sequence encodes CAWSVRENQPQHF.

The V call is TRBV5-1, the J call TRBJ1-6; D may be TRBD1 (5 bases). Germline V gives CDR1 SGHRS, CDR2 YFSETQ. The CDR3 spans 17 residues. Trimming took off 2 bases at V and 2 bases at J, with 14 bases between the two ends. DNA for the CDR3: TGCGCCAGCAGCTTATCCCGCCTGGGGGCCTATAATTCACCCCTCCACTTT. It specifies CASSLSRLGAYNSPLHF.

The rearrangement uses TRBV2 and TRBJ1-1; maybe TRBD1 (6 bases). The CDR3 spans 15 residues. The germline gives CDR1 SNHLY, CDR2 FYNNEI. The V end lost 6 bases, the J end lost 5 bases, and 19 bases lay between the germline ends. CDR3 coding DNA: TGTGCCAGCAGGGGGGACGGGGGGCTGGAGACTGAAGCTTTCTTT. As protein: CASRGDGGLETEAFF.

The chain is built from TRBV6-4 and TRBJ2-3, with D perhaps TRBD2 (7 bases). Trimming stripped 2 bases from V and 4 bases from J, with 13 bases between. This CDR3 region has 15 residues. Germline V gives CDR1 MRHNA, CDR2 SNTAGT. The CDR3 region has the DNA TGTGCCAGCAGTGACGATGCGGGGGCCTCAGATACGCAGTATTTT. This gives the protein CASSDDAGASDTQYF.

This clone occurred a few times. The V and J genes are TRBV10-3 and TRBJ2-2; D remains ambiguous. The length of the CDR3 is 14 residues. The V end was cut by 8 bases, the J end by 7 bases, with 17 bases between. Germline V gene data show CDR1 as ENHRY and CDR2 as SYGVKD. This chain's CDR3 is CAIQYRKDGGELFF. CDR3 DNA: TGTGCCATCCAGTACCGGAAGGATGGCGGGGAGCTGTTTTTT.

The chain uses TRBV6-5 and TRBJ1-1; 8 bases are shared with TRBD1. CDR1 MNHEY and CDR2 SVGAGI come from the germline V gene. The CDR3 has 13 residues. The junction had 3 bases not matched to a gene; V was cut back by 1 base and J by 8 bases. The CDR3: CASSYYRTGEAFF. CDR3 bases: TGTGCCAGCAGTTACTATCGGACAGGGGAAGCTTTCTTT.

This chain links TRBV6-1 with TRBJ1-1; D is uncertain. The V and J ends lost 6 bases and 1 base respectively, with 6 bases between them. This CDR3 is 12 amino acids long. Germline V lookup: CDR1 MNHNS, CDR2 SASEGT. The CDR3 region is CASRLQNTEAFF. The CDR3 DNA sequence: TGTGCCAGCAGATTACAGAACACTGAAGCTTTCTTT.

This rearrangement joins TRBV14 to TRBJ2-5, with TRBD2 identical over 7 bases. This CDR3 is 16 amino acids long. Trimming cost V 3 bases and J 8 bases; bases outside gene matches: 15. The germline CDR1 and CDR2 sequences are SGHDN and FVKESK. The CDR3 sequence: CASSQGLSGAGGTQYF. The CDR3 bases are TGTGCCAGCAGCCAGGGCCTGAGCGGGGCCGGGGGAACCCAGTACTTC.

The chain links TRBV6-6 to TRBJ1-4; 9 positions agree with TRBD1. CDR1 and CDR2 from the germline V gene are MNHNY and SVGAGI (reference sequence). V gave up 7 bases and J gave up 7 bases; unmatched junction bases: 13. This CDR3 spans 16 amino acids. The CDR3 sequence is CASNGQGIRQAEKLFF. CDR3 nucleotides: TGTGCCAGCAACGGACAGGGGATACGCCAGGCTGAAAAACTGTTTTTT.

In DNA, the CDR3 is TGTGCCAGCGCTCTCCGGGAAGGACCCTACGAGCAGTACGTC. The encoded protein is CASALREGPYEQYV. V is TRBV28 and J is TRBJ2-7; TRBD2 might be the D (5 bases). This CDR3 is 14 amino acids long. Trimming stripped 8 bases from V and 2 bases from J, with 16 bases between. Germline CDR1 is MDHEN and CDR2 is SYDVKM.

The chain employs TRBV11-2 and TRBJ2-3; tentatively, D is TRBD1 (5 bases). The CDR3 is 16 residues long. V was trimmed by 0 bases and J by 2 bases, leaving 12 bases between them. Germline assignment: CDR1 SGHAT and CDR2 FQNNGV. This CDR3 is CASSLEGRGPTDTQYF. The DNA for the CDR3 is TGTGCCAGCAGCTTAGAGGGTAGGGGTCCCACAGATACGCAGTATTTT.

The V gene is TRBV7-3, the J gene TRBJ2-1; 10 bases map to TRBD1. Germline lookup yields CDR1 SGHTA and CDR2 FQGTGA. The CDR3 length is 14 residues. V was clipped by 5 bases and J by 8 bases; unmatched bases: 6. CDR3 sequence reads: CASSRGQGIDEQFF. Here the CDR3 DNA reads TGTGCCAGCAGCCGGGGACAGGGGATCGATGAGCAGTTCTTC. Variable domain in full (rest from reference TRBV7-3 and TRBJ2-1): GAGVSQTPSNKVTEKGKYVELRCDPISGHTALYWYRQSLGQGPEFLIYFQGTGAADDSGLPNDRFFAVRPEGSVSTLKIQRTERGDSAVYLCASSRGQGIDEQFFGPGTRLTVL.